This TCR beta chain was documented in a study of blood T cell repertoires in COVID-19. At the level of the study: Samples taken during acute and convalescent COVID-19 were collected in the United States, Italy and Spain. PBMCs, B-cell-depleted T cells, or T cells provided the cDNA or gDNA that made up the material.

V trimming: 6 bases; J trimming: 7 bases; junction bases outside the gene matches: 12. Looked up from germline, CDR1 is MNHEY and CDR2 is SMNVEV (reference sequence). The CDR3 spans 15 residues. Per the study methods: Amplified reference gene primers provided the basis for estimating nucleated cell counts. The method was immunoSEQ multiplex PCR; TCRdb's version includes in-frame clones alone and lacks a portion of them. V, J and clone size were drawn from that table, and D and trimming were deduced from the DNA. This table holds around 92,000 clones, 86% found once. The sequenced sample consisted of peripheral blood. The chain couples TRBV27 to TRBJ1-2; 9 nucleotides align to TRBD1. The receptor's source is a human donor in a cohort sampled during active COVID-19. CDR3 protein: CASSFPGQGFAGYTF. As DNA, the CDR3 is TGTGCCAGCAGCTTCCCGGGACAGGGTTTTGCTGGCTACACCTTC.